This paragraph reports one T cell receptor (beta chain). Its matching antigen is unknown. From the 120-subject validation cohort, which was separate from the roughly 700-subject first cohort, the donors were drawn. Sequencing used immunoSEQ multiplex PCR; TCRdb keeps in-frame clones, though not all of them. This sample has roughly 100,000 clones, with 75% to 90% found just once. These data come from a study of cytomegalovirus exposure and HLA in healthy donors. For the study at large: In a later analysis, it was reported that the 110 or so validation repertoires had been produced on the same platform as the 500 to 750 repertoires belonging to the first cohort. Findings of the study overall: Cytomegalovirus-associated status was assigned to some 160 TCR beta chains.

V was shortened by 5 bases and J by 4 bases, with 12 bases between the two germline ends. CDR3 length: 13 residues. CDR1 and CDR2 from the germline V gene are SGHKS and YYEKEE (reference sequence). This clonotype originated in a man between 18 and 29 years old in good health and CMV-seropositive. The chain has TRBV5-5 and TRBJ2-5; maybe TRBD2 (6 bases). Sequencing input: PBMCs. The CDR3 here is CASSLAHPETQYF. In DNA form, the CDR3 reads TGTGCCAGCAGTCTAGCGCATCCAGAGACCCAGTACTTC. The full variable domain, rest sourced from reference TRBV5-5 and TRBJ2-5, is DAGVTQSPTHLIKTRGQQVTLRCSPISGHKSVSWYQQVLGQGPQFIFQYYEKEERGRGNFPDRFSARQFPNYSSELNVNALLLGDSALYLCASSLAHPETQYFGPGTRLLVL.